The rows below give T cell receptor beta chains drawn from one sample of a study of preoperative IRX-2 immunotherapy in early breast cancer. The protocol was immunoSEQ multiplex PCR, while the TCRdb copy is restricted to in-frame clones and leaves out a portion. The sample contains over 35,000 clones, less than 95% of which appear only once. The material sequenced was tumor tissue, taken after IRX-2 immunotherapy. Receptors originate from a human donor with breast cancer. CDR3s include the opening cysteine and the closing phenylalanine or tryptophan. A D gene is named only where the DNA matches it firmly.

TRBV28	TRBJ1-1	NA	CASSSLAGVPEAFF
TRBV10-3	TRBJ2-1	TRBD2	CAISGLVGNEQFF
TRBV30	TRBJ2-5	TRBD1	CAWSVRRTGRKTQYF
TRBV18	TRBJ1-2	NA	CASSPAAGRAANYGYTF
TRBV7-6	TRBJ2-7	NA	CASSPFRGDDTVDEQYF
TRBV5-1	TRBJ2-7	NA	CASSLEAGSYYEQYF
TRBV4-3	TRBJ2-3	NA	CASSQDPFTDTQYF
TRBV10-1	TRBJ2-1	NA	CASSDFVDSYNEQFF
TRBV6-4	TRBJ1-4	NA	CASSVDLGEKLFF
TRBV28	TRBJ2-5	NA	CASRSDSSYQETQYF
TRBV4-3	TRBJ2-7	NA	CANSQVLGPTYEQYF
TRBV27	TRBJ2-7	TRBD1	CASSRDRVPYEQYF
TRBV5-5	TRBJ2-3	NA	CASSLGGTLTDTQYF
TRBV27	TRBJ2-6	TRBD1	CASTPGQGLSGANVLTF
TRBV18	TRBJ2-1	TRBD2	CASSPSGLAGAPEQFF
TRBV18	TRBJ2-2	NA	CASSQYGGELFF
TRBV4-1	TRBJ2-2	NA	CASSHPGGLNTGELFF
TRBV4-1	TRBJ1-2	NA	CASSQEKVRSGYLYGYTF
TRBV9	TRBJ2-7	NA	CASSASGRHEQYF
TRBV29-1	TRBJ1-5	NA	CSVRYLNQPQHF
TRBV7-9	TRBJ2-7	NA	CASSPGSWAGDFYEQYF
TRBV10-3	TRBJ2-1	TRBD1	CAISGWTGEGEQFF
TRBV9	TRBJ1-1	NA	CASSPDESWVTEAFF
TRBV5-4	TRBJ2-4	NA	CASSLGGRNIQYF
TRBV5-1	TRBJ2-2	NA	CASSLMRAGELFF
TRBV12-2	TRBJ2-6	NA	CASRARKQGLSSGANVLTF
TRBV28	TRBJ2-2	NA	CASSVTGTTGELFF
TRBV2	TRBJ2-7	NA	CASSDRYEQYF
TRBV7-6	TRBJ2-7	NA	CASSLPQGEQYF
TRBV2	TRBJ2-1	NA	CASSGVEMSSYNEQFF
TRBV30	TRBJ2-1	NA	CAWGGEQFF
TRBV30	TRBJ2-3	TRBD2	CAWTLGAGGTDTQYF
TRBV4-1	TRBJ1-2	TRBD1	CASSQTQGAGFGYTF
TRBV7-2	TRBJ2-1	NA	CASSLDLGTPNDEQFF
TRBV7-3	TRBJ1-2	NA	CASSPPGLGINYGYTF
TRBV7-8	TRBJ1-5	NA	CASTLGSNQPQHF
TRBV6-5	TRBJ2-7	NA	CASSPDNYEQYF
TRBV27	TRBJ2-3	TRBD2	CASRPGLAGEVTQYF
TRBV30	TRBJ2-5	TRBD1	CAWSRQGGETQYF
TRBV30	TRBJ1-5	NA	CAWSGGRGGGQPQHF
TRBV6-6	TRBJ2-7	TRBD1	CASSYRTGGNEQYF
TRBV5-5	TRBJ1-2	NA	CASSPDMGLYGYTF
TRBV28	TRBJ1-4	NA	CASRLSEKLFF
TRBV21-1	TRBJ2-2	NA	CASSRGTDTGELFF
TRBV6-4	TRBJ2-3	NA	CASSVELASTDTQYF
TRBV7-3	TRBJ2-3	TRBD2	CASSFGEGGVTDTQYF
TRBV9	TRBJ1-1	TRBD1	CASSVDLRGDTEAFF
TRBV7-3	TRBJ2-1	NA	CASSYTPSDEQFF
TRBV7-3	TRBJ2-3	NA	CASSVTALDTQYF
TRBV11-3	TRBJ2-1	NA	CASSPPGWGGDNEQFF
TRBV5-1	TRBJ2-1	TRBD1	CASSLLGTGSAVDNEQFF